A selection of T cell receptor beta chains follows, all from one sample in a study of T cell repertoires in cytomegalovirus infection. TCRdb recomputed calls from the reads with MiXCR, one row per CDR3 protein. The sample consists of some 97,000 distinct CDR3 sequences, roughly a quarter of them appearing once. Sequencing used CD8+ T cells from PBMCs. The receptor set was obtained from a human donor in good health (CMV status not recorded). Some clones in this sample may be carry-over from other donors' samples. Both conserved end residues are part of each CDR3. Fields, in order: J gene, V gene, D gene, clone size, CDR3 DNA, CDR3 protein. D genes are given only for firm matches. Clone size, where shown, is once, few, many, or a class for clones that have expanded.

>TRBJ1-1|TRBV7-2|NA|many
TGTGCCAGCAGCTGGGGGGGACGGATTGAAGCTTTCTTT
CASSWGGRIEAFF
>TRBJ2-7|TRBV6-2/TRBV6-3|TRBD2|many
TGTGCCAGCAGTTACCTTCTAGCGGCCTCCTACGAGCAGTACTTC
CASSYLLAASYEQYF
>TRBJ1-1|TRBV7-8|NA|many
TGTGCCAGCTCGATAGATACCCGACGGACGAACACTGAAGCTTTCTTT
CASSIDTRRTNTEAFF
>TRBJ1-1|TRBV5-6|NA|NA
TGTGCCAGCAGCCCCTTAGGGTCCATGAACACTGAAGCTTTCTTT
CASSPLGSMNTEAFF
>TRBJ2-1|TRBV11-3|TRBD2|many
TGTGCCAGCAGCCCGCCTAACGGGAGGAATGAGCAGTTCTTC
CASSPPNGRNEQFF
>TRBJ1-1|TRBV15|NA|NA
TGTGCCACCAGCAGAGGGGCGGGAACTGAAGCTTTCTTT
CATSRGAGTEAFF
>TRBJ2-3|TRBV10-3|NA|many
TGTGCCATCAAGACTTCAGACCCTAGCACAGATACGCAGTATTTT
CAIKTSDPSTDTQYF
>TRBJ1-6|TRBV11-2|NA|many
TGTGCCAGCAGCCCCCTGGACTCCTATAATTCACCCCTCCACTTT
CASSPLDSYNSPLHF
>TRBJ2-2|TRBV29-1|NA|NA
TGCAGCGTTGACACCGGGGAGCTGTTTTTT
CSVDTGELFF
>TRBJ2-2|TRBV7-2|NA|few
TGTGCCAGCAGCCCCTGGGACACGTCGAACACCGGGGAGCTGTTTTTT
CASSPWDTSNTGELFF
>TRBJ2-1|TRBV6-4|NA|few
TGTGCCAGCAGTGACGGGTGGGGGAATGAGCAGTTCTTC
CASSDGWGNEQFF
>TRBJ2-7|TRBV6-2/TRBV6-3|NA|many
TGTGCCAGCAGTCCGTCGCGTAGTCTTTCCTACGAGCAGTACTTC
CASSPSRSLSYEQYF
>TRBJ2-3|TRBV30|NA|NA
TGTGCCTGGAGTACCCTATCCACAGATACGCAGTATTTT
CAWSTLSTDTQYF
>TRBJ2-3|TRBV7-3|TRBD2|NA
TGTGCCAGCAGCTTAGGACTAGCGGGACTCACAGATACGCAGTATTTT
CASSLGLAGLTDTQYF
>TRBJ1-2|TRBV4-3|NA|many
TGCGCCAGCAGCCAAGATGGGGAGTCAACTATGGGGAACTATGGCTACACCTTC
CASSQDGESTMGNYGYTF
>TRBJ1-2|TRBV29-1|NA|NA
TGCAGCGTTGAAGATACGGCTAGCTATGGCTACACCTTC
CSVEDTASYGYTF
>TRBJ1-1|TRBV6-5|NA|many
TGTGCCAGCAGCCTCCCCGGTGTCCGCAGCGGGGAAGCTTTCTTT
CASSLPGVRSGEAFF
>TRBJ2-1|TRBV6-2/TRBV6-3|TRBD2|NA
TGTGCCAGCCTTCGGGGGGGGGTAGCAGGGGAGCAGTTCTTC
CASLRGGVAGEQFF
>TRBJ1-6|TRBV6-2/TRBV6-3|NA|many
TGTGCCAGCAGTTACTCTTCAGCGAGTTCACCCCTCCACTTT
CASSYSSASSPLHF
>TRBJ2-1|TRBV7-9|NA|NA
TGTGCCAGCAGCACCCCCCGACAGTCCCATGAGCAGTTCTTC
CASSTPRQSHEQFF
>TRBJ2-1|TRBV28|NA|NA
TGTGCCAGCAGTTCCAGGGGAAGGAGCTCCTACAATGAGCAGTTCTTC
CASSSRGRSSYNEQFF
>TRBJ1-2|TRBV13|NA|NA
TGTGCCAGCAGCCCCTGGACAGCGTCTAACTATGGCTACACCTTC
CASSPWTASNYGYTF
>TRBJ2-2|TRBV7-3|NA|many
TGTGCCAGCAGCCTGAACACCGGGGAGCTGTTTTTT
CASSLNTGELFF
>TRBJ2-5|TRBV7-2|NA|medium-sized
TGTGCCAGCAGCCCTACCTACCGGGAGCAAGAGACCCAGTACTTC
CASSPTYREQETQYF
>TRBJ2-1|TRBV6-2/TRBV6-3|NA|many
TGTGCCAGCAGCAAAGAGGGACCGAAGCGGTTCAAGGGGAATGAGCAGTTCTTC
CASSKEGPKRFKGNEQFF
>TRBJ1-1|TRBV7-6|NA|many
TGTGCCAGCAGCCCACGGGCCGGGGCCTTGAACACTGAAGCTTTCTTT
CASSPRAGALNTEAFF
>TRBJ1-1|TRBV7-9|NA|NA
TGTGCCAGCAGCTTAGAAAACACTGAAGCTTTCTTT
CASSLENTEAFF
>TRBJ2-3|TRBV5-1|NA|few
TGCGCCAGCAGTTCCACAGGCTACGACACAGATACGCAGTATTTT
CASSSTGYDTDTQYF
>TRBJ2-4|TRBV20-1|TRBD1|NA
TGCAGTGCGCCGAGCGAGTTTGGACAGGGGGCTCCAGGGGACATTCAGTACTTC
CSAPSEFGQGAPGDIQYF
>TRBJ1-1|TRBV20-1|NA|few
TGCAGTGCTGACACAGAGATCGCTGTGCGTGCTTTCTTT
CSADTEIAVRAFF
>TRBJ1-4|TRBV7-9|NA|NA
TGTGCCAGCAGCTTAGGTTCGGATGAAAAACTGTTTTTT
CASSLGSDEKLFF
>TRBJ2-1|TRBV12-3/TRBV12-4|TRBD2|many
TGTGCCAGCAGTCTCGGACTAGCGGGGACCTACAATGAGCAGTTCTTC
CASSLGLAGTYNEQFF
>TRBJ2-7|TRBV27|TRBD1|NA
TGTGCCAGCGGAGGGGACAGGGGGTACGAGCAGTACTTC
CASGGDRGYEQYF
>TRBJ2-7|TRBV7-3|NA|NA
TGTGCCAGCAGCCAAGGACCCGCGGCCTCCTACGAGCAGTACTTC
CASSQGPAASYEQYF
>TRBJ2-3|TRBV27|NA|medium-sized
TGTGCCAGCAGTCCCAAAAGCACAGATACGCAGTATTTT
CASSPKSTDTQYF
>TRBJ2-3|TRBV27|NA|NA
TGTGCCAGCAGTTTATACCAAAACGGCCCAGATACGCAGTATTTT
CASSLYQNGPDTQYF
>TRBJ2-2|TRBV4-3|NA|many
TGCGCCAGCAGCCAAGTCGGCACCGGGGAGCTGTTTTTT
CASSQVGTGELFF
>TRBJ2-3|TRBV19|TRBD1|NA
TGTGCCAGTAGTGGGACAGGATCTAGCACAGATACGCAGTATTTT
CASSGTGSSTDTQYF
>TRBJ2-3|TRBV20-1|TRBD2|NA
TGCAGTGCATTTAGCGGGTTGGGCACAGATACGCAGTATTTT
CSAFSGLGTDTQYF
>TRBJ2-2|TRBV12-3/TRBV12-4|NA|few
TGTGCCAGCAGCCCTAATGAACCCACCGGGGAGCTGTTTTTT
CASSPNEPTGELFF
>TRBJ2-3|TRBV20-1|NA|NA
TGCAGTGCTGGGGTAGGGACGGAGGTACGAGATACGCAGTATTTT
CSAGVGTEVRDTQYF
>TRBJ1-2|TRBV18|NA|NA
TGTGCCAGCTCACCGACAGCCACCTCTAACTATGGCTACACCTTC
CASSPTATSNYGYTF
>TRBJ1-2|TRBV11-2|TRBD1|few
TGTGCCAGCAGCTACCGACAGGGGAACTATGGCTACACCTTC
CASSYRQGNYGYTF
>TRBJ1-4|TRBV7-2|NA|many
TGTGCCAGCACCCTTACAACGGCAACTAATGAAAAACTGTTTTTT
CASTLTTATNEKLFF